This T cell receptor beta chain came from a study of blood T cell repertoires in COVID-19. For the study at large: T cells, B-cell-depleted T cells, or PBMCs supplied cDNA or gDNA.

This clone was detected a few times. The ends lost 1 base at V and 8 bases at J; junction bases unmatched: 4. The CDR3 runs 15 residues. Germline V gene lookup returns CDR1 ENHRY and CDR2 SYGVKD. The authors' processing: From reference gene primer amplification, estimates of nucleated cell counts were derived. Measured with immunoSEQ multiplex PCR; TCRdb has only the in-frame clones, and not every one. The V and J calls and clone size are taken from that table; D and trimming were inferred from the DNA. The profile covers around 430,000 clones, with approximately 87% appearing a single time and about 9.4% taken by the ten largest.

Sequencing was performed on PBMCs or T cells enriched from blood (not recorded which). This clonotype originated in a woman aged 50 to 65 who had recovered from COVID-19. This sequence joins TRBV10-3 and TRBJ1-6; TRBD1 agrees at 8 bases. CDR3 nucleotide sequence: TGTGCCATCAGTGAGTATGGACAGGGTGATTCACCCCTCCACTTT. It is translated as CAISEYGQGDSPLHF.